These 30 T cell receptor beta chains originate from one sample sequenced in a study of human T cells and chemical hapten exposure listed by TCRdb under 2021. This specimen's time point label, interpreted: patch test 1, 2 weeks after DPC sensitization. The intended sense of this specimen's treatment or condition label: therapeutic diphenylcyclopropenone sensitization with weekly scalp DPC. The library came from RACE. Sequencer: NextSeq 500. TCRdb redid the processing of the public reads, applying fastp at Q25 and MiXCR, and retained in-frame beta chains. Each entry is one CDR3 protein sequence, shown with its most common DNA and genes. The sample yields tens of thousands of distinct CDR3 sequences; 10% to 15% were counted once. About 4% of the sample is held by the ten biggest clonotypes. This specimen consisted of whole blood, obtained in connection with sensitization to the hapten diphenylcyclopropenone (DPC). These receptors came from a woman aged 55-69 years with alopecia areata. Some clones in this sample may be carry-over from other donors' samples.

There are many counts of this clonotype. The junction departs from the called germline gene at one end, perhaps through a read error. The V gene is TRBV7-6, the J gene TRBJ2-3; 7 positions agree with TRBD1. CDR3 size: 16 residues. The germline gives CDR1 SGHVS, CDR2 FNYEAQ. In nucleotides, the CDR3 is TGTGCCGGCAGCTATGCACCGGGACAGAACACAGATACGCAGTATTTT. As protein: CAGSYAPGQNTDTQYF.

This clonotype has at least ten counts. The genes are TRBV9 and TRBJ2-7, with no clear D. There are 14 residues in the CDR3. Germline V gene data show CDR1 as SGDLS and CDR2 as YYNGEE. The V gene lost 0 bases and the J gene lost 0 bases, with 7 bases spanning the gap. The CDR3 sequence is CASSVDMSSYEQYF. CDR3 bases: TGTGCCAGCAGCGTAGACATGAGCTCCTACGAGCAGTACTTC.

This clonotype was detected ten times or more. V is TRBV20-1 and J is TRBJ2-5; TRBD1 or TRBD2 may be the D gene (5 bases each). The CDR3 has 12 residues. V lost 7 bases and J lost 5, with 14 bases in between. Germline values: CDR1 DFQATT, CDR2 SNEGSKA (reference sequence). Written as DNA, the CDR3 is TGCAGTGGGGGACCTAGTCGGGAGACCCAGTACTTC. This codes for CSGGPSRETQYF.

This clonotype was picked up many times. The chain employs TRBV29-1 and TRBJ1-3; D uncertain. The germline V gene has CDR1 SQVTM and CDR2 ANQGSEA. The CDR3 length is 12 residues. V gave up 3 bases and J gave up 0 bases, with 3 bases separating them. CDR3 in amino acids: CSVDTSGNTIYF. The CDR3 coding sequence is TGCAGCGTTGACACCTCTGGAAACACCATATATTTT.

The chain employs TRBV4-1 and TRBJ1-1, with D unclear. CDR3 size: 13 residues. Between the trimmed V and J ends, which lost 1 base and 1 base, there was a span of 4 bases. Germline-derived CDR1 and CDR2 are MGHRA and YSYEKL. In DNA, the CDR3 is TGCGCCAGCAGCCAAGTCGGGAACACTGAAGCTTTCTTT. Translated: CASSQVGNTEAFF.

The chain joins TRBV19 to TRBJ2-1; 9 bases are a match to TRBD2. CDR1 is LNHDA, CDR2 SQIVND, per germline (reference sequence). J gave up 0 bases and V 4 bases, and 10 bases lay outside the gene matches. The CDR3 contains 18 residues. The chain's CDR3 is CASSSLAGGGASYNEQFF. In DNA form, the CDR3 reads TGTGCCAGTAGTAGCCTTGCGGGCGGGGGGGCCTCCTACAATGAGCAGTTCTTC.

The rearrangement joins TRBV30 to TRBJ1-5, with D tentatively TRBD1 (5 bases). The length of the CDR3 is 13 residues. V was pared by 5 bases and J by 2 bases, with 10 bases between. The germline gives CDR1 GTSNPN, CDR2 SVGIG (reference sequence). The DNA for the CDR3 is TGTGCCTGGGCCCAGGGAGGCAATCAGCCCCAGCATTTT. It codes for CAWAQGGNQPQHF. The full variable domain, in which reference TRBV30 and TRBJ1-5 provide the parts outside the CDR3, is SQTIHQWPATLVQPVGSPLSLECTVEGTSNPNLYWYRQAAGRGLQLLFYSVGIGQISSEVPQNLSASRPQDRQFILSSKKLLLSDSGFYLCAWAQGGNQPQHFGDGTRLSIL.

The chain combines TRBV7-2 with TRBJ2-3, with 9 bases lining up with TRBD1. The CDR3 runs to 17 residues. Germline CDR1 is SGHTA and CDR2 is FQGNSA. V gave up 0 bases and J gave up 2 bases; unmatched junction bases: 6. This CDR3 reads CASSLAYRGLFTDTQYF. The CDR3 bases are TGTGCCAGCAGCTTAGCTTACAGGGGGCTATTCACAGATACGCAGTATTTT.

The V gene is TRBV10-2, the J gene TRBJ2-5, with D maybe TRBD2 (5 bases). This CDR3 is 14 amino acids long. The V end lost 7 bases, the J end lost 5 bases, and 17 bases lay between the germline ends. Germline CDR1 reads WSHSY; CDR2 reads SAAADI. CDR3 in amino acids: CASIEGSIGETQYF. For the CDR3, the DNA is TGCGCCAGCATCGAAGGGAGTATAGGGGAGACCCAGTACTTC.

The table lists this clonotype with many counts. The chain couples TRBV18 to TRBJ2-7, with a tentative D call TRBD2 (5 bases). Germline CDR1 reads KGHSH; CDR2 reads LQKENI. This CDR3 contains 14 residues. V was pared by 0 bases and J by 3 bases, with 9 bases between. The DNA of the CDR3 is TGTGCCAGCTCACCACCTATCGGGGACTACGAGCAGTACTTC. The encoded protein is CASSPPIGDYEQYF.

This clonotype was counted ten times or more. J is TRBJ2-4 and V is TRBV6-2 or TRBV6-3, with D uncertain. Between the trimmed V and J ends, which lost 0 bases and 0 bases, there was a span of 6 bases. Germline V gene sequence: CDR1 MNHEY, CDR2 SVGEGT. The CDR3 spans 15 residues. The CDR3: CASSYSELAKNIQYF. CDR3 nucleotide sequence: TGTGCCAGCAGTTACTCAGAACTAGCCAAAAACATTCAGTACTTC.

The rearrangement uses TRBV19 and TRBJ2-1; a weak D match, TRBD1 (6 bases). Trimming pared 4 bases from V and 8 bases from J, leaving 12 bases between. In germline, CDR1 is LNHDA, CDR2 SQIVND (reference sequence). The CDR3 sequence is 13 residues long. Here the CDR3 reads CASSSSRGDEQFF. CDR3 nucleotides: TGTGCCAGTAGTAGCTCCAGGGGCGATGAGCAGTTCTTC.

There are many counts of this clonotype. The chain has TRBV7-9 and TRBJ2-7; no firm D call. V gave up 5 bases and J gave up 3 bases, with 11 bases separating them. Germline V CDR1 and CDR2: SEHNR, FQNEAQ (reference sequence). The CDR3 length is 13 residues. CDR3 bases: TGTGCCAGCAGCCCACAGACCGGCTACGAGCAGTACTTC. Its translation: CASSPQTGYEQYF.

This clonotype was seen many times. V gene TRBV7-6 combines with J gene TRBJ2-7; TRBD1 is a possible D gene (6 bases). Trimming pared 5 bases from V and 0 bases from J, leaving 11 bases between. Germline lookup yields CDR1 SGHVS and CDR2 FNYEAQ. The CDR3 is 14 amino acids. The CDR3 region has the DNA TGTGCCAGCAGCGCCAGGGGCAGCTCCTACGAGCAGTACTTC. It codes for CASSARGSSYEQYF.

The rearrangement joins TRBV9 to TRBJ2-2, with D tentatively TRBD1 (5 bases). The CDR3 covers 15 residues. The ends were cut back, 3 bases at V and 4 bases at J, with 13 bases in the middle. Germline loops: CDR1 SGDLS, CDR2 YYNGEE. CDR3 residues: CASSAEDRVTGELFF. CDR3 nucleotide sequence: TGTGCCAGCAGCGCCGAAGACAGAGTCACCGGGGAGCTGTTTTTT.

This rearrangement joins TRBV6-5 to TRBJ2-5; TRBD2 aligns across 11 bases. The CDR3 covers 15 residues. Germline assignment: CDR1 MNHEY and CDR2 SVGAGI. Germline trimming cut 6 bases from V and 5 bases from J; bases unmatched to any gene: 8. The CDR3 DNA reads TGTGCCAGCAGCTCAACTAGCGGGGGATTGGAGACCCAGTACTTC. The encoded protein is CASSSTSGGLETQYF.

This clonotype was seen ten or more times. The chain carries TRBV29-1 and TRBJ1-1; 7 bases agree with TRBD1. Germline-derived CDR1 and CDR2 are SQVTM and ANQGSEA. CDR3 length: 13 residues. V dropped 5 bases and J dropped 5; count of bases not matched to a gene: 8. The CDR3 DNA reads TGCAGCGTTACACAGGGGTGGGGGACTGAAGCTTTCTTT. Protein product: CSVTQGWGTEAFF. Combining the CDR3 with reference TRBV29-1 and TRBJ1-1 gives the whole variable domain SAVISQKPSRDICQRGTSLTIQCQVDSQVTMMFWYRQQPGQSLTLIATANQGSEATYESGFVIDKFPISRPNLTFSTLTVSNMSPEDSSIYLCSVTQGWGTEAFFGQGTRLTVV.

This clonotype was seen at least ten times. The rearrangement links TRBV29-1 to TRBJ2-4; 9 bases fit TRBD1. This CDR3 contains 15 residues. Germline-derived CDR1 and CDR2 are SQVTM and ANQGSEA. The ends lost 7 bases at V and 4 bases at J; junction bases unmatched: 11. DNA of the CDR3: TGCAGCGGGGCCCTTGGGACAGGGTCTAAAAACATTCAGTACTTC. This sequence encodes CSGALGTGSKNIQYF.

This clonotype was observed many times. The chain combines TRBV3-1 with TRBJ2-5; D might be TRBD1 (6 bases). CDR1 and CDR2 (germline): LGHDT, YNNKEL (reference sequence). Trimming left V 4 bases short and J 3 bases short, with 12 bases between. This CDR3 is built from 14 residues. The CDR3: CASSPGTTEETQYF. The CDR3 region has the DNA TGTGCCAGCAGCCCCGGGACAACGGAAGAGACCCAGTACTTC.

This clonotype occurred a few times. The genes are TRBV6-4 and TRBJ2-2; D is unresolved. The CDR3 contains 15 residues. V was pared by 3 bases and J by 7 bases, with 15 bases between. The germline V gene has CDR1 MRHNA and CDR2 SNTAGT. The CDR3 sequence is CASSEDTQSGGELFF. For the CDR3, the DNA is TGTGCCAGCAGTGAAGATACTCAGTCGGGCGGGGAGCTGTTTTTT.

This clonotype came up many times. V and J are TRBV12-3 or TRBV12-4 and TRBJ2-2; a weak D match, TRBD1 (6 bases). This CDR3 is built from 14 residues. Trimming cost V 6 bases and J 6 bases, with 14 bases left between them. CDR3 protein: CASSGAAGAGELFF. The CDR3 nucleotides are TGTGCCAGCAGCGGGGCCGCAGGGGCCGGGGAGCTGTTTTTT.

About this clonotype: This likely comes from a read error, as the CDR3 has no conserved phenylalanine or tryptophan at its end. V gene TRBV5-5 combines with J gene TRBJ2-3, with a weak D call TRBD1 (6 bases). Per the germline V gene, CDR1 is SGHKS and CDR2 is YYEKEE (reference sequence). This CDR3 spans 16 amino acids. V shed 0 bases and J shed 3 bases, with 14 bases lying between them. The CDR3 DNA is TGTGCCAGCAGCTTGGGCGCAGGGGATATGACAGATACGCAGTATTCT. Its translation is CASSLGAGDMTDTQYS.

Only a few counts were recorded for this clonotype. This sequence joins TRBV20-1 and TRBJ2-7; D possibly matches TRBD1 or TRBD2 (5 bases each). The CDR3 is 13 residues long. V lost 6 bases and J lost 6, with 18 bases in between. Germline V gives CDR1 DFQATT, CDR2 SNEGSKA (reference sequence). The CDR3, as DNA: TGCAGTGCGCCCGTCCGGGATGGGGCCGAGCAGTACTTC. This codes for CSAPVRDGAEQYF.

In this sample, this clonotype turned up many times. The rearrangement links TRBV6-5 to TRBJ2-5; D ambiguous. The CDR3 has 11 residues. Trimming removed 2 bases from V and 5 bases from J, with 3 bases in between. Germline values: CDR1 MNHEY, CDR2 SVGAGI. This CDR3 reads CASSYGETQYF. CDR3 nucleotide sequence: TGTGCCAGCAGTTACGGGGAGACCCAGTACTTC.

This clonotype turned up a few times. The chain uses TRBV10-1 and TRBJ2-7; TRBD2 matches 11 bases. This CDR3 has 15 amino acids. CDR1 and CDR2 (germline): WNHNN, SYGVQD (reference sequence). The junction had 5 bases not matched to a gene; V was cut back by 4 bases and J by 3 bases. The CDR3 DNA reads TGCGCCAGCAGTGCTGGGGGGACTAGCGGCTACGAGCAGTACTTC. It is translated as CASSAGGTSGYEQYF.

This clonotype was counted a few times. The J gene is TRBJ2-2, the V gene TRBV20-1; 9 bases map to TRBD1. The CDR3 extends over 14 amino acids. Per germline, CDR1 DFQATT and CDR2 SNEGSKA (reference sequence). With V trimmed by 5 bases and J by 6 bases, 7 bases remained unmatched. The chain's CDR3 is CSALGQGGSGELFF. The CDR3 nucleotides are TGCAGTGCTTTGGGACAGGGAGGGTCCGGGGAGCTGTTTTTT.

V and J are TRBV6-6 and TRBJ1-5, with D perhaps TRBD1 (5 bases). CDR1 MNHNY and CDR2 SVGAGI come from the germline V gene (reference sequence). The CDR3 is 19 amino acids. V shed 0 bases and J shed 0 bases, with 18 bases lying between them. As DNA, the CDR3 is TGTGCCAGCAGTTACTCCCGCGGGAGGGGTCCCTATAGCAATCAGCCCCAGCATTTT. It specifies CASSYSRGRGPYSNQPQHF.

V is TRBV4-1 and J is TRBJ2-1; D uncertain. The ends were cut back, 0 bases at V and 6 bases at J, with 12 bases in the middle. The germline V gene has CDR1 MGHRA and CDR2 YSYEKL. This CDR3 comprises 15 residues. The CDR3, as DNA: TGCGCCAGCAGCCAAGAAACGGACCGATCCAATGAGCAGTTCTTC. It specifies CASSQETDRSNEQFF.

The chain carries TRBV18 and TRBJ1-3, with no clear D. Per germline, CDR1 KGHSH and CDR2 LQKENI. The CDR3 runs to 14 residues. V was shortened by 2 bases and J by 0 bases, with 5 bases between the two germline ends. In DNA form, the CDR3 reads TGTGCCAGCTCACCAACCCTCTCTGGAAACACCATATATTTT. Residues: CASSPTLSGNTIYF.

Only a few counts were recorded for this clonotype. The gene calls are TRBV11-2 and TRBJ1-5, with 8 nucleotides matching TRBD1. Germline values: CDR1 SGHAT, CDR2 FQNNGV. With V trimmed by 5 bases and J by 5 bases, 11 bases remained unmatched. This CDR3 comprises 16 residues. The chain's CDR3 is CASSPPGGRGHQPQHF. The DNA for the CDR3 is TGTGCCAGCAGCCCCCCCGGCGGCAGGGGGCATCAGCCCCAGCATTTT.